This T cell receptor beta chain was identified in a study of blood T cell repertoires in COVID-19. About the research overall: T cells, B-cell-depleted T cells, or PBMCs provided the cDNA or gDNA that served as material.

The CDR3 covers 13 residues. Germline lookup yields CDR1 LNHNV and CDR2 YYDKDF (reference sequence). V shed 0 bases and J shed 6 bases, with 7 bases lying between them. The table came from immunoSEQ multiplex PCR; TCRdb's copy has only in-frame clones and leaves some out. Among about 52,000 clones listed, roughly nine tenths were seen once. J is TRBJ2-3 and V is TRBV15; the D gene is possibly TRBD2 (6 bases). Sequencing was performed on peripheral blood. The source of this sequence is a human donor with active COVID-19. The donor label of this sample is uncertain. The chain's CDR3 is CATSREREDTQYF. The CDR3 nucleotides are TGTGCCACCAGCAGAGAACGGGAGGATACGCAGTATTTT.